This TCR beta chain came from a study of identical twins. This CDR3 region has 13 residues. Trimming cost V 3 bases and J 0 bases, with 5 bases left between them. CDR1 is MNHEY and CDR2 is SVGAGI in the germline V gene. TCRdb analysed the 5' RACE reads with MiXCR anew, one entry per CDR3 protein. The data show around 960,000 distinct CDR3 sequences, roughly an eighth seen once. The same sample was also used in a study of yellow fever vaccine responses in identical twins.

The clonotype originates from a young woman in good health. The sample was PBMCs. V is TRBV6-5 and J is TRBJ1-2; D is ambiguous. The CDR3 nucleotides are TGTGCCAGCAGTTATGCAGCTAACTATGGCTACACCTTC. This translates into CASSYAANYGYTF.